This TCR beta chain was retrieved from a study of T cell responses to AZD1222 COVID-19 vaccine (dated by TCRdb to the early 2020s). Describing the broader study: AZD1222 recipients with second doses at about 4 weeks or about 12 weeks were pooled, because spike-specific TCR depth and breadth did not differ between schedules. TCR sequencing covered over 230 trial participants: 200 to 210 given two doses of AZD1222 and approximately 25 given two doses of MenACWY control vaccine. Enrollment into the trials was organized by age into subgroups of 18-55, 56-69 and 70-plus years, and those subgroups contained roughly 150, 30 and 60 TCR-sequenced participants, respectively.

To note about this clone: The antigen it binds to is not known. It has no much larger one-base neighbor in the sample; base qualities were not kept. This specimen includes other DNA sequences encoding the same CDR3.

The CDR3, from cysteine to phenylalanine, totals 14 residues. The kept DNA is CDR3 alone, 42 bases in frame from the first base. Deletion took 0 bases off V and 7 bases off J, with a span of 10 bases between the germline ends. Per the germline V gene, MNHEY is the CDR1 and SVGAGI is the CDR2. The time point label on this specimen signifies: baseline before first vaccination. Vaccinee samples were obtained from the UK trials COV001 and COV002, which included a single-blind randomized controlled phase 2/3 trial of AZD1222 (ChAdOx1 nCoV-19) in healthy adults. For TCRbeta chain sequencing, PBMC samples were collected from trial participants at day 0 and at day 28 after the second dose. Broader findings and caveats from the paper: Most participants were white British and females outnumbered males, and the authors suggested that clonal diversity may have been underestimated. Because no day 14 peak-response samples were available, the repertoires could be characterized only after the peak T cell response. Reportedly, close to half of the unique spike-specific TCRs recognized epitopes lying outside the regions that are mutated in the B.1.351 and B.1.1.7 variants. A significant rise in spike-specific TCR breadth and depth was observed after two AZD1222 doses relative to day 0 and relative to MenACWY recipients. In the small 56-69-year group, the increase in depth fell short of significance, most likely because of low power. The vaccine-associated CD4 TCRs covered the entire spike protein, and the dominant responses fell in regions 160-218 and 743-854. Conclusions about previously exposed vaccinees were limited because only 5 or 6 AZD1222 recipients were SARS-CoV-2 seropositive at baseline.

The CDR3 regions of human TCRbeta chains were analyzed by immunosequencing. The original methods were these. Repertoire TCRs were matched against a reference library of SARS-CoV-2-specific TCRs generated with the MIRA antigen-specificity platform. Breadth was defined as the fraction of unique TCRs that were SARS-CoV-2-associated, and depth was defined as the fraction of total T cells that were SARS-CoV-2-associated. Using the MIRA data, each spike-specific TCR was assigned both to the spike region to which the TCR was reactive and to a CD4 or CD8 class. Log10-transformed breadth and depth values were compared by one-way ANOVA with Sidak's multiple comparisons tests. TCRdb stores this immuneACCESS table with in-frame sequences only. Part of the clones is absent; in the studies checked, under half of the shortfall reflects unresolved V genes, and no reason is known for the rest. V, J and clone size reflect that table, while D and trimming were determined from the DNA. This sample has 110,000 or so clones in its table, and around 83% of those were observed once. Approximately 3.3% of the sample lies in the top ten.

Sequences were derived from peripheral blood, sampled on day 0 of AZD1222 vaccination. The chain employs TRBV6-5 and TRBJ1-5, with TRBD1 perhaps the D gene, on 5 matching bases. This receptor was identified in an adult in good health. The CDR3 sequence is CASSYSGGRQPQHF. The sequence in DNA is TGTGCCAGCAGTTACTCGGGGGGGAGGCAGCCCCAGCATTTT.